This T cell receptor beta chain was identified during a study of T-cell memory formation after mild COVID-19. Between the trimmed V and J ends, which lost 4 bases and 7 bases, there was a span of 21 bases. This CDR3 is built from 15 residues. The germline gives CDR1 SGHRS, CDR2 YFSETQ. Of note for this clonotype: The antigen is not known.

Whole-study findings and limits: Some responding clones appeared in pre-infection memory, suggesting cross-reactive memory joined. Balance between CD4 and CD8 was seen in clones contracting day 15 to 85, and a CD4+ lean was seen in later expanders. Of the contracting clones, CD4+ ones lay mainly in CM and EM, and CD8+ ones in EMRA.

Constant-segment primers served in 5'RACE that generated TCR alpha and TCR beta cDNA libraries bearing sample barcodes and UMIs. TCRdb re-called the 5' RACE reads with MiXCR, one entry per CDR3 protein. The data contain around 200,000 distinct CDR3 sequences, around 26% of them singletons. The sample consisted of PBMCs or a T cell subset sorted from them (not recorded which). This TCR was sampled from an adult woman who had mild COVID-19 (a few samples of this study predate the infection). Cell type and time point are not known. The chain has TRBV5-1 and TRBJ2-7; D call uncertain. The CDR3 DNA reads as TGCGCCAGCAGCCCTACCGGGCCAGCTTTATTGGAGCAGTACTTC. It codes for CASSPTGPALLEQYF.